Listed below are T cell receptor beta chains from one sample, sequenced in a study of Ad26.COV2.S vaccination and SARS-CoV-2 variants. Clones were read by immunoSEQ multiplex PCR, and TCRdb kept only the in-frame ones, dropping some. The table shows about 250,000 clones, with around 90% occurring only once. This sample comprised peripheral blood, obtained in a trial of Ad26.COV2.S vaccine versus placebo. Receptor source: a person between 18 and 65 years old who received the Ad26.COV2.S COVID-19 vaccine or a placebo. CDR3s include the opening cysteine and the closing phenylalanine or tryptophan. D genes are given only for firm matches. Size tells how often a clone was seen (once, few, many) or the class of an expanded clone, and some rows leave it out.

J	V	D	size	DNA	CDR3
TRBJ1-3	TRBV5-1	-	-	TGCGCCAGCAGCTTGGGGCAGAGCTCCTCTGGAAACACCATATATTTT	CASSLGQSSSGNTIYF
TRBJ1-5	TRBV19	-	-	TGTGCCAGTAGTATAGTGTGGGATCAGCCCCAGCATTTT	CASSIVWDQPQHF
TRBJ1-6	TRBV3-1/TRBV3-2	-	-	TGTGCCAGCAGCCAAGGTCCCTCAATGGGGTTTGACTATAATTCACCCCTCCACTTT	CASSQGPSMGFDYNSPLHF
TRBJ1-4	TRBV4-3	TRBD1	-	TGCGCCAGCAGCCAAGGAAGTGGGACAGTACGCGAAAAACTGTTTTTT	CASSQGSGTVREKLFF
TRBJ2-5	TRBV4-1	-	-	TGCGCCAGCAGCCAAGACCGGAGACCTCAAGAGACCCAGTACTTC	CASSQDRRPQETQYF
TRBJ1-1	TRBV27	-	-	TGTGCCAGCAGTGGAAGAGGACAGCTCAATAACCGTTTTACTGAAGCTTTCTTT	CASSGRGQLNNRFTEAFF
TRBJ2-7	TRBV18	TRBD1	few	TGTGCCAGCTCATTACAGGGGGCCTACGAGCAGTACTTC	CASSLQGAYEQYF
TRBJ2-1	TRBV15	TRBD1	-	TGTGCCACCAGCAGAGTTGGGACAGGGGTCTACAATGAGCAGTTCTTC	CATSRVGTGVYNEQFF
TRBJ2-7	TRBV19	TRBD1	-	TGTGCCAGTAAGGGACAGTCCTCCTACGAGCAGTACTTC	CASKGQSSYEQYF
TRBJ2-3	TRBV14	TRBD2	-	TGTGCCAGCAGCCAAGGACTAGCGGGTATAGCAGATACGCAGTATTTT	CASSQGLAGIADTQYF
TRBJ2-7	TRBV4-3	TRBD1	many	TGCGCCAGCAGCCAAGGTCCCGCGGGACAGGGGACCTACGAGCAGTACTTC	CASSQGPAGQGTYEQYF
TRBJ1-3	TRBV11-2	-	-	TGTGCCAGCAGGGAGGATGGAAACACCATATATTTT	CASREDGNTIYF
TRBJ2-5	TRBV6-2/TRBV6-3	-	once	TGTGCCAGCAGTTACTCGATTCAGGGAACAGAGACCCAGTACTTC	CASSYSIQGTETQYF
TRBJ1-1	TRBV6-4	TRBD1	-	TGTGCCAGCAGAACCGGGACAGGGGGCGCGAACACTGAAGCTTTCTTT	CASRTGTGGANTEAFF
TRBJ2-3	TRBV28	TRBD2	-	TGTGCCAGCAGTTCCAGACTAGCGGGAGATCTCGGTGGCGCAGATACGCAGTATTTT	CASSSRLAGDLGGADTQYF
TRBJ2-5	TRBV7-2	-	-	TGTGCCAGCAGCGATCGACCGCTCGGGACCCAGTACTTC	CASSDRPLGTQYF
TRBJ2-2	TRBV6-6	TRBD1	-	TGTGCCAGCAGTTACCAAGGGACAGGGTCCGGGGAGCTGTTTTTT	CASSYQGTGSGELFF
TRBJ1-2	TRBV9	TRBD1	-	TGTGCCAGCAGCGGCCTCAGGAAGACAGGGGCCCATTTCTATGGCTACACCTTC	CASSGLRKTGAHFYGYTF
TRBJ1-5	TRBV7-2	-	few	TGTGCCAGCAGCCCCCACGGGGGTGGTCAGCCCCAGCATTTT	CASSPHGGGQPQHF
TRBJ2-7	TRBV12-5	TRBD1	-	TGTGCTAGTGGTACGGGGGACAGGAGTACCTACGAGCAGTACTTC	CASGTGDRSTYEQYF
TRBJ2-3	TRBV27	-	once	TGTGCCAGCAGTCCCTTTATAGCAGTTGATACGCAGTATTTT	CASSPFIAVDTQYF
TRBJ2-2	TRBV9	TRBD1	-	TGTGCCAGCAGCGCTAACTCCCGGGACAGACCGAACACCGGGGAGCTGTTTTTT	CASSANSRDRPNTGELFF
TRBJ2-1	TRBV25-1	-	-	TGTGCCAGCAGTGAATGGCTAGTCTACAATGAGCAGTTCTTC	CASSEWLVYNEQFF
TRBJ1-2	TRBV23-1	-	-	TGCGCCAGCTCACCCCAAGGAAGGGGGGCTAACTATGGCTACACCTTC	CASSPQGRGANYGYTF
TRBJ2-3	TRBV7-9	-	-	TGTGCCAGCAGCACTGACTTGAATACGCAGTATTTT	CASSTDLNTQYF
TRBJ1-6	TRBV2	-	-	TGTGCCACTATGACAGATCCAGGGAGGGAGAATTCACCCCTCCACTTT	CATMTDPGRENSPLHF
TRBJ2-6	TRBV10-3	-	-	TGTGCCATCAGTCAGATCGGGGCCAACGTCCTGACTTTC	CAISQIGANVLTF
TRBJ2-7	TRBV2	-	-	TGTGCCAGCAGTTTCACAGGGTCCTACGAGCAGTACTTC	CASSFTGSYEQYF
TRBJ1-6	TRBV9	-	-	TGTGCCAGCAGCGTACTACAGGAAAGTTCACCCCTCCACTTT	CASSVLQESSPLHF
TRBJ1-4	TRBV27	-	-	TGTGCCAGCAGGAGGACAGCAACTAATGAAAAACTGTTTTTT	CASRRTATNEKLFF
TRBJ2-5	TRBV7-7	-	-	TGTGCTAGCAGCCGTACAGGACGGGGGCGAGAGACCCAGTACTTC	CASSRTGRGRETQYF
TRBJ2-3	TRBV11-1	-	-	TGTGCCAGCAGTTCCACAGATACGCAGTATTTT	CASSSTDTQYF
TRBJ1-6	TRBV6-5	-	-	TGTGCCAGCAGTTACGCCGTGTTTAATTCACCCCTCCACTTT	CASSYAVFNSPLHF
TRBJ2-3	TRBV7-4	TRBD2	-	TGTGCCAGCCGATCTGGAGCGGGAGGGATCGATACGCAGTATTTT	CASRSGAGGIDTQYF
TRBJ1-1	TRBV7-9	-	-	TGTGCCAGCAGCTTAGGTGGACAGTTCAACACTGAAGCTTTCTTT	CASSLGGQFNTEAFF
TRBJ1-5	TRBV19	-	-	TGTGCCAGTAGTATCGAGGGGCATCAGCCCCAGCATTTT	CASSIEGHQPQHF
TRBJ2-3	TRBV15	-	-	TGTGCCACCAGCAGAGATTCAGATACGCAGTATTTT	CATSRDSDTQYF
TRBJ2-1	TRBV11-3	TRBD2	-	TGTGCCAGCAGCTTGGAGGGGCGGGAGGGGGCTGAGCAGTTCTTC	CASSLEGREGAEQFF
TRBJ2-1	TRBV7-8	TRBD2	-	TGTGCCAGCAGCTCGTTCGGACTAGCGGGAGTCTCCTACAATGAGCAGTTCTTC	CASSSFGLAGVSYNEQFF
TRBJ2-7	TRBV18	TRBD1	-	TGTGCCAGCTCACCACCCAATGAGGGGGCGCAGGGCGAGCAGTACTTC	CASSPPNEGAQGEQYF
TRBJ2-2	TRBV30	TRBD2	-	TGTGCCTGGAGTTTACTAGCGGGGGGTCTCACCGGGGAGCTGTTTTTT	CAWSLLAGGLTGELFF
TRBJ1-4	TRBV7-6	-	-	TGTGCCAGCAGCTTAGAAGGAGGGGCCGGGGAAAAACTGTTTTTT	CASSLEGGAGEKLFF
TRBJ1-5	TRBV11-3	-	-	TGTGCCAGCAGCTTAGGTTTTAGCAATCAGCCCCAGCATTTT	CASSLGFSNQPQHF
TRBJ2-1	TRBV7-9	-	few	TGTGCCAGCAGCTTAGAGTCTAGGCTGCGTGGAGGTGAGCAGTTCTTC	CASSLESRLRGGEQFF
TRBJ1-1	TRBV6-2/TRBV6-3	-	few	TGTGCCAGCAGTTTCACTTACACTGAAGCTTTCTTT	CASSFTYTEAFF
TRBJ2-1	TRBV6-5	TRBD1	-	TGTGCCAGCAGATCTCAGGGGGACTCCTACAATGAGCAGTTCTTC	CASRSQGDSYNEQFF
TRBJ1-2	TRBV27	TRBD1	-	TGTGCCAGCAGTTTATCGACAGGGGGCAAGCGTGGCTACACCTTC	CASSLSTGGKRGYTF
TRBJ2-3	TRBV7-2	TRBD2	-	TGTGCCAGCAGCTTATCATTGGGGGGGGAGGGAGAGAGCACAGATACGCAGTATTTT	CASSLSLGGEGESTDTQYF
TRBJ1-5	TRBV6-2/TRBV6-3	-	once	TGTGCCAGCAGTTACATAGGACAGCCCCAGCATTTT	CASSYIGQPQHF
TRBJ1-1	TRBV7-2	-	once	TGTGCCAGCAGCTTATCAAGGACGGGAGCTTTCTTT	CASSLSRTGAFF
TRBJ2-7	TRBV19	-	-	TGTGCCAGTAGTATAAGGGCAGGAAGCGAGCAGTACTTC	CASSIRAGSEQYF
TRBJ1-2	TRBV9	-	-	TGTGCCAGCAGCGCAGGGTATAGTGGCTACACCTTC	CASSAGYSGYTF
TRBJ2-7	TRBV7-9	TRBD1	-	TGTGCCAGCAGCTCACAGGGGTACGAGCAGTACTTC	CASSSQGYEQYF